The rows below give T cell receptor beta chains drawn from one sample of a study of post-analysis software for immune sequencing data. TCRdb itself ran the PCR reads through MiXCR, one entry per CDR3 protein. The sample lists approximately 630,000 distinct CDR3 sequences; more than 50% were seen once. The sequenced material came from blood. Receptors originate from a girl aged 2-10 years with multiple sclerosis. Each CDR3 is given with its conserved first and last residue. The D gene is left open where the match is weak. Some rows mark clone size as missing; the rest say once, few, many or name a class of expanded clone.

TRBJ2-5,TRBD2,-,TRBV6-5,TGTGCCAGCAGTTACGGCGCGGGGGGGCAAGGAGAGACCCAGTACTTC,CASSYGAGGQGETQYF
TRBJ2-3,TRBD1,-,TRBV4-1,TGCGCCAGCAGCCAGACTCGGGACAGGGTCCGAACAGATACGCAGTATTTT,CASSQTRDRVRTDTQYF
TRBJ1-5,TRBD1,-,TRBV6-5,TGTGCCAGCAGTAAAAGGACAGGGGTCCGGCCCCAGCATTTT,CASSKRTGVRPQHF
TRBJ1-2,TRBD1,-,TRBV5-6,TGTGCCAGCAGCTTGGGGACAGGGAGCCCATGGGATGGCTACACCTTC,CASSLGTGSPWDGYTF
TRBJ2-1,-,-,TRBV19,TGTGCCACAATGCCACGGGGAATCTCCTACAATGAGCAGTTCTTC,CATMPRGISYNEQFF
TRBJ2-1,TRBD2,-,TRBV7-9,TGTGCCAGCAGCCCCCTGGGAGCGGGAGGGCCAAGTGAGCAGTTCTTC,CASSPLGAGGPSEQFF
TRBJ2-7,-,-,TRBV7-2,TGTGCCAGCAGCTTAGGATTAATCGGGCCCTACGAGCAGTACTTC,CASSLGLIGPYEQYF
TRBJ2-7,TRBD1,-,TRBV5-1,TGCGCCAGCAGCTTGGGAGGGGCTCCGGGACAGGGGTTGTACTTC,CASSLGGAPGQGLYF
TRBJ2-3,-,few,TRBV20-1,TGCAGTGCTACCCAGGGCACAGATACGCAGTATTTT,CSATQGTDTQYF
TRBJ1-5,TRBD1,-,TRBV20-1,TGCAGTGCTAGCGGCGCAGGGGGGTTGGGCAATCAGCCCCAGCATTTT,CSASGAGGLGNQPQHF
TRBJ1-2,TRBD1,many,TRBV20-1,TGCAGTGCTTCCACCTGGGGACAGGGGAAGGATGGCTACACCTTC,CSASTWGQGKDGYTF
TRBJ2-5,-,few,TRBV29-1,TGCAGCGTTGATCCAGGGCAAGAGACCCAGTACTTC,CSVDPGQETQYF
TRBJ2-1,-,-,TRBV6-5,TGTGCCAGCAGCCCCCAGCAAAGCTCCTACAATGAGCAGTTCTTC,CASSPQQSSYNEQFF